This T cell receptor beta chain is drawn from a study of OX40 agonist ivuxolimab in advanced cancers. For the study at large: Head and neck, renal cell, melanoma or hepatocellular carcinoma were the cancers that dose-escalation patients had.

The table came from immunoSEQ multiplex PCR; TCRdb's copy has only in-frame clones and leaves some out. The table includes around 76,000 clones, roughly 94% detected once. Germline V gene sequence: CDR1 MNHEY, CDR2 SMNVEV (reference sequence). CDR3 length: 14 amino acids. The V and J ends lost 5 bases and 3 bases, in that order; junction bases with no gene match: 6. This TCR was sampled from an adult with an advanced solid tumor such as melanoma, head and neck, liver or kidney cancer. Sequenced material: CD4+ or CD8+ T cells sorted from blood, taken in a trial of the OX40 agonist ivuxolimab. The rearrangement joins TRBV27 to TRBJ2-7; 8 bases line up with TRBD2. The CDR3 sequence is CASSPGTSGYEQYF. CDR3 sequence (DNA): TGTGCCAGCAGTCCCGGGACTAGTGGCTACGAGCAGTACTTC.